This T cell receptor (beta chain) was recorded in a study of shared clonotypes between healthy human individuals. This clone was observed at least ten times. Every contributor of samples was a Caucasian grown-up residing in Nashville, Tennessee. V lost 1 base and J lost 3, with 11 bases in between. The CDR3 spans 15 residues. Germline loops: CDR1 SEHNR, CDR2 FQNEAQ (reference sequence). TCRdb's table, derived via immunoSEQ multiplex PCR, lists solely in-frame clones and lacks some. The profile shows over 150,000 clones, around 63% of them singletons. Sequenced material: memory CD4+ T cells sorted from blood. As to subset: CD45RA-negative fraction. This clonotype originated in a young man in good health. The chain links TRBV7-9 to TRBJ2-3, with a weak D call TRBD1 (6 bases). The CDR3 DNA is TGTGCCAGCAGCTTAGGGACAGCTAAGACAGATACGCAGTATTTT. Translating gives CASSLGTAKTDTQYF.